This TCR beta chain was recovered during a study of blood T cell repertoires in COVID-19. Study background: Sites in the United States, Italy and Spain provided acute and convalescent COVID-19 samples. T cells, B-cell-depleted T cells, or PBMCs provided the cDNA or gDNA that served as material.

Libraries were prepared by immunoSEQ multiplex PCR; TCRdb keeps only in-frame clonotypes and omits some of them. The sample includes 45,000 to 70,000 clones, about 89% of them seen just once. This clone has a single count. The CDR3 sequence is 15 residues long. Germline values: CDR1 SGHNT, CDR2 YYREEE (reference sequence). V was clipped by 0 bases and J by 7 bases; unmatched bases: 4. This receptor was taken from a woman aged 60-75 years with active COVID-19. J is TRBJ1-6 and V is TRBV5-4; TRBD1 matches at 7 bases. The sample consisted of peripheral blood. The CDR3: CASSLGQGYNSPLHF. Here the CDR3 DNA reads TGTGCCAGCAGCTTGGGACAGGGCTACAATTCACCCCTCCACTTT.